This TCR beta chain emerged from a study of tumor and adjacent non-tumor tissue in lung cancer (dated by TCRdb to about 2018). Background for the entire study: The cohort included 12 adenocarcinoma, 2 squamous cell carcinoma and 1 small cell lung cancer patients. TCRbeta CDR3 sequencing was performed on about 29 paired specimens, with one tumor sample and one normal lung sample collected per patient. Using bulk TCRbeta repertoires from over 14 lung cancer patients, the study set lung tumor tissue side by side with matched distant non-tumor lung tissue. Sequencing produced around 130,000,000 productive TCRbeta reads in total, an average of about 4.5 million reads per sample. Among the approximately 15 patients, ages ranged from about 31 to 80 years, some ten were men and 5 were women, and disease was TNM stage I to III. Points the paper makes about the study in general: Tumor tissue showed significantly higher TCR diversity (inverse Simpson) than normal lung tissue, at 431.37 vs 166.20 (P = 0.0075, Mann-Whitney U test). TCR diversity was significantly higher in younger patients, and greater tumor TCR diversity was associated with shorter overall survival and shorter disease-free survival. The top 100 clones accounted for a significantly larger cumulative portion of the repertoire in normal lung than in tumor tissue. The cohort had only 15 or so patients, and the authors noted that larger samples and more detailed clinical data are needed. Because peripheral blood was not sequenced, blood TCRbeta repertoires in the lung cancer patients of the study were not examined. The sequencing platform is not named in the methods, and unique molecular identifiers are not mentioned.

For this clonotype: Its antigen target is currently unknown. Per-nucleotide qualities are absent, and no much larger clonotype sits a single base away.

RNA was isolated from bulk unsorted tissue, and RNA quality was assessed with a NanoDrop ND-1000 and an Agilent 2100. Donors were newly diagnosed lung cancer patients admitted for thoracic surgery in China between August and November 2014, without prior chemotherapy. Patients who had received previous radiotherapy or chemotherapy, or who had another concurrent cancer, were excluded from the study. Pieces of surgical tissue measuring about 1-2.3 cm3 were kept in RNAlater solution and held at -80 degrees C until needed. Libraries were constructed by multiplex PCR. Sequencing took place on an Illumina HiSeq 2500. TCRbeta libraries were constructed through three rounds of nested PCR with primers (Table S4) according to protocols adapted from ARM-PCR. PCR products of 200-500 bp were gel-excised and purified with the QIAquick gel extraction kit before sequencing. The authors' analysis ran thus. Trimmomatic was used to clean the reads, FLASH merged the cleaned reads into complete CDR3 sequences, and MiTCR assigned the sequences to V(D)J germline segments. Clonal diversity was computed as the inverse Simpson's index with VDJtools. Productive reads were defined as in-frame sequences without a premature stop codon. Clones were called with MiXCR by TCRdb after fastp trimmed the public reads at Q25, and only in-frame beta chains were retained. One record per CDR3 amino acid sequence lists the most common genes and DNA. These V and J calls are TCRdb output, not the study's own analysis. For this sample there are approximately 150,000 distinct CDR3 sequences; 66% appear just once. Around a sixth of the sample is held by the ten biggest clonotypes.

The receptor's source is a man aged 60-69 years with small cell lung cancer. The sequenced sample was lung tumor tissue.

At the DNA level, the sequence is TGTGCCAGCAGTGACCCGGGACAGGGACTCTATGGCTACACCTTC. It codes for CASSDPGQGLYGYTF. The chain links TRBV6-1 with TRBJ1-2, and 9 junctional nucleotides match TRBD1. Unmatched junction bases come to 6, with V trimmed by 3 bases and J by 4 bases. The CDR3 measures 15 amino acids from cysteine to phenylalanine. Of the read, only the CDR3 DNA is kept; its 45 bases are in frame from base 1. CDR1 is given as MNHNS and CDR2 as SASEGT, both from the germline V gene.